These 30 T cell receptor beta chains originate from one sample sequenced in a study of blood T cell repertoires in COVID-19. Libraries were prepared by immunoSEQ multiplex PCR; TCRdb keeps only in-frame clonotypes and omits some of them. In the table there are 130,000 to 150,000 clones, 88% of which are singletons. Sequencing was performed on peripheral blood. Every receptor here comes from a man between 45 and 60 years old with active or convalescent COVID-19.

Written as DNA, the CDR3 is TGTGCCAGCCGGGACAGGGGGCTGAACTATGGCTACACCTTC. Its protein is CASRDRGLNYGYTF. The chain is built from TRBV3-1 (or the pseudogene TRBV3-2) and TRBJ1-2; 12 bases line up with TRBD1. This CDR3 region has 14 residues. V shed 8 bases and J 2 bases; nucleotides not matched to a gene: 3. CDR1 and CDR2 (germline): LGHDT, YNNKEL (reference sequence).

The V and J genes are TRBV7-6 and TRBJ2-7, with TRBD2 identical over 7 bases. Germline V CDR1 and CDR2: SGHVS, FNYEAQ. The J segment lost 3 bases and the V segment lost 1 base, leaving 6 bases of the junction unmatched. The CDR3 consists of 15 residues. CDR3: CASSLGGEGSYEQYF. The CDR3 DNA follows: TGTGCCAGCAGCTTAGGAGGGGAGGGGAGCTACGAGCAGTACTTC.

The chain links TRBV11-2 to TRBJ2-7; 7 nucleotides agree with TRBD1. V shed 1 base and J 3 bases; nucleotides not matched to a gene: 3. Germline values: CDR1 SGHAT, CDR2 FQNNGV. CDR3 length equals 14 residues. CDR3: CASSLGQGDYEQYF. CDR3 in DNA: TGTGCCAGCAGCTTAGGGCAGGGGGACTACGAGCAGTACTTC. Complete variable domain (other parts from reference TRBV11-2 and TRBJ2-7): EAGVAQSPRYKIIEKRQSVAFWCNPISGHATLYWYQQILGQGPKLLIQFQNNGVVDDSQLPKDRFSAERLKGVDSTLKIQPAKLEDSAVYLCASSLGQGDYEQYFGPGTRLTVT.

The rearrangement links TRBV7-2 to TRBJ2-3, with 14 bases aligning to TRBD2. The length of the CDR3 is 17 residues. Per germline, CDR1 SGHTA and CDR2 FQGNSA. The trim removed 4 bases at V and 5 bases at J, leaving 8 bases unmatched. CDR3 nucleotides: TGTGCCAGCAGCTCGGGGACTAGCGGGAGACAGTTAGATACGCAGTATTTT. It is translated as CASSSGTSGRQLDTQYF.

The CDR3 bases are TGCGCCAGCAGCTTAATAGCGGGAGGGGTAGGCGAGCAGTACTTC. This sequence encodes CASSLIAGGVGEQYF. The V call is TRBV5-1, the J call TRBJ2-7, with 11 positions matching TRBD2. V gave up 2 bases and J gave up 6 bases; unmatched junction bases: 7. Germline lookup yields CDR1 SGHRS and CDR2 YFSETQ. This CDR3 has 15 residues.

The V and J genes are TRBV2 and TRBJ2-1, with TRBD2 as a possible D gene (6 bases). Per germline, CDR1 SNHLY and CDR2 FYNNEI. The CDR3 is made up of 14 amino acids. V was cut by 6 bases and J by 3 bases, with 12 bases left in between. The CDR3 loop reads CASSAGTVYNEQFF. CDR3 bases: TGTGCCAGCAGCGCCGGGACTGTCTACAATGAGCAGTTCTTC.

The gene calls are TRBV7-3 and TRBJ2-7; TRBD2 aligns across 9 bases. This CDR3 region has 14 residues. V shed 5 bases, J shed 3 bases, and the junction held 5 bases outside the gene matches. Germline CDR1 reads SGHTA; CDR2 reads FQGTGA. DNA for the CDR3: TGTGCCAGCAGCGTGACTAGCGGACACTACGAGCAGTACTTC. This gives the protein CASSVTSGHYEQYF. The complete variable domain, with remaining parts taken from reference TRBV7-3 and TRBJ2-7, reads GAGVSQTPSNKVTEKGKYVELRCDPISGHTALYWYRQSLGQGPEFLIYFQGTGAADDSGLPNDRFFAVRPEGSVSTLKIQRTERGDSAVYLCASSVTSGHYEQYFGPGTRLTVT.

The J gene is TRBJ2-7, the V gene TRBV19, with 9 bases lining up with TRBD1. This CDR3 spans 16 amino acids. V was clipped by 3 bases and J by 3 bases; unmatched bases: 9. The germline CDR1 and CDR2 sequences are LNHDA and SQIVND (reference sequence). The CDR3 sequence: CASSISPTGGNYEQYF. DNA for the CDR3: TGTGCCAGTAGTATCTCCCCGACAGGGGGGAACTACGAGCAGTACTTC.

This clone occurred a few times. CDR3 coding DNA: TGTGCCAGCAGGTCAGGGGTACGGGGCTACACCTTC. It codes for CASRSGVRGYTF. This chain links TRBV27 with TRBJ1-2; TRBD1 might be the D (6 bases). Deletions cut 6 bases from V and 8 bases from J, with 13 bases between. The CDR3 is made up of 12 amino acids. CDR1 is MNHEY, CDR2 SMNVEV, per germline (reference sequence).

This rearrangement joins TRBV6-1 to TRBJ2-5, with 11 bases identical to TRBD1. Trimming at V came to 2 bases and at J to 1 base, leaving 3 bases not matched to a gene. In germline, CDR1 is MNHNS, CDR2 SASEGT. This CDR3 is built from 16 residues. The CDR3 region is CASSERTGGSQETQYF. For the CDR3, the DNA is TGTGCCAGCAGTGAAAGGACAGGGGGCAGCCAAGAGACCCAGTACTTC.

The chain employs TRBV7-3 and TRBJ2-2, with D possibly matching TRBD1 (6 bases). V was clipped by 5 bases and J by 9 bases, with 16 bases between them. This CDR3 is built from 14 residues. The V gene's germline CDR1 is SGHTA and CDR2 FQGTGA. This CDR3 reads CASSPRQEFRELFF. DNA of the CDR3: TGTGCCAGCAGCCCCCGACAGGAGTTTAGGGAGCTGTTTTTT. Drawing the rest from reference TRBV7-3 and TRBJ2-2, the complete variable domain is GAGVSQTPSNKVTEKGKYVELRCDPISGHTALYWYRQSLGQGPEFLIYFQGTGAADDSGLPNDRFFAVRPEGSVSTLKIQRTERGDSAVYLCASSPRQEFRELFFGEGSRLTVL.

The chain is built from TRBV28 and TRBJ2-7, with 12 nucleotides matching TRBD1. The CDR3 covers 19 residues. CDR1 is MDHEN, CDR2 SYDVKM, per germline. V was clipped by 3 bases and J by 3 bases; unmatched bases: 15. Here the CDR3 reads CASSFRTGTGGLTSYEQYF. The CDR3 DNA reads TGTGCCAGCAGTTTCAGGACCGGGACAGGGGGCCTCACTAGCTACGAGCAGTACTTC.

The chain has TRBV20-1 and TRBJ2-1; D is ambiguous. Germline loops: CDR1 DFQATT, CDR2 SNEGSKA (reference sequence). This CDR3 spans 11 amino acids. V lost 0 bases, J lost 10 bases, and 7 bases lay in between. CDR3 amino acids: CSARDGREQFF. The CDR3 DNA reads as TGCAGTGCTAGAGACGGTCGAGAGCAGTTCTTC.

The chain links TRBV5-1 to TRBJ2-1; D call uncertain. The CDR3 totals 15 residues. Looked up from germline, CDR1 is SGHRS and CDR2 is YFSETQ. The V gene lost 0 bases and the J gene lost 1 base, with 8 bases spanning the gap. As DNA, the CDR3 is TGCGCCAGCAGCTTGGAAGCAGGATCCTACAATGAGCAGTTCTTC. It is translated as CASSLEAGSYNEQFF.

The chain combines TRBV21-1 with TRBJ2-7; whether TRBD1, the table's D call, matches the DNA was not checked. TRBV21-1 is listed as a pseudogene. The CDR3 extends over 15 amino acids. The CDR3 region is CASSKSRDRAYEQYF. In DNA, the CDR3 is TGTGCCAGCAGCAAATCCCGGGACAGGGCCTACGAGCAGTACTTC.

This chain joins TRBV11-1 and TRBJ1-1; D is uncertain. The CDR3 runs 14 residues. CDR1 and CDR2 from the germline V gene are SGHAT and FQDESV (reference sequence). Trimming removed 5 bases at V and 4 bases at J, with 14 bases between. The DNA of the CDR3 is TGTGCCAGCAGCCTCAAAATTGGGCCCACTGAAGCTTTCTTT. The encoded protein is CASSLKIGPTEAFF.

This rearrangement joins TRBV24-1 to TRBJ2-1; TRBD2 agrees at 8 bases. This CDR3 is built from 16 residues. Losses at the gene ends were 4 bases for V and 3 bases for J; bases not matched to a gene: 7. Germline V gene data show CDR1 as KGHDR and CDR2 as SFDVKD. CDR3 DNA sequence: TGTGCCACCAGTGAGTCCTTAGGGACTAGCTACAATGAGCAGTTCTTC. Translating gives CATSESLGTSYNEQFF.

CDR3 sequence (DNA): TGTGCCAGCAGCCCACGACAGGGACCGGACTCACCCCTCCACTTT. It codes for CASSPRQGPDSPLHF. The V call is TRBV9, the J call TRBJ1-6; 7 bases fit TRBD1. The V gene end was trimmed by 4 bases and the J gene end by 10 bases; junction bases not matched to a gene: 11. Per germline, CDR1 SGDLS and CDR2 YYNGEE. The CDR3 sequence is 15 residues long.

The V and J genes are TRBV5-6 and TRBJ1-2; tentative D call: TRBD1 (5 bases). CDR1 and CDR2 (germline): SGHDT, YYEEEE. V was pared by 1 base and J by 2 bases, with 12 bases between. This CDR3 contains 15 residues. The CDR3 is CASSLTGAGNYGYTF. DNA of the CDR3: TGTGCCAGCAGCTTGACTGGGGCAGGGAACTATGGCTACACCTTC.

The chain employs TRBV19 and TRBJ1-1; D gene ambiguous. Germline CDR1 and CDR2: LNHDA and SQIVND (reference sequence). Trimming shortened V by 3 bases and J by 1 base, and 6 bases separated the two germline ends. This CDR3 contains 13 residues. The CDR3 here is CASSIRENTEAFF. The CDR3 DNA is TGTGCCAGTAGTATCCGGGAGAACACTGAAGCTTTCTTT.

The V call is TRBV24-1, the J call TRBJ2-3; D possibly corresponds to TRBD1 (6 bases). The CDR3 extends over 14 amino acids. From germline, CDR1 is KGHDR and CDR2 SFDVKD. The germline V and J ends were trimmed by 6 bases and 2 bases, with 11 bases remaining between them. CDR3 in amino acids: CATSPTGYTDTQYF. Here the CDR3 DNA reads TGTGCCACCAGTCCAACAGGGTACACAGATACGCAGTATTTT.

The chain employs TRBV11-2 and TRBJ2-7; the match to TRBD2 covers 7 bases. Germline assignment: CDR1 SGHAT and CDR2 FQNNGV. V shed 1 base and J 5 bases; nucleotides not matched to a gene: 8. This CDR3 comprises 15 residues. The CDR3 region is CASSLVRGRAHEQYF. The CDR3 DNA is TGTGCCAGCAGCTTAGTACGTGGGAGGGCCCACGAGCAGTACTTC.

This chain connects TRBV7-9 to TRBJ1-1; tentatively, D is TRBD1 (5 bases). V lost 6 bases, J lost 4 bases, and 12 bases lay in between. Germline V CDR1 and CDR2: SEHNR, FQNEAQ (reference sequence). The CDR3 length is 13 residues. The CDR3 sequence: CASRGGTGTEAFF. CDR3 nucleotides: TGTGCCAGCAGGGGGGGAACGGGCACTGAAGCTTTCTTT.

This chain connects TRBV6-5 to TRBJ1-2; 8 bases align to TRBD1. Germline CDR1 MNHEY, CDR2 SVGAGI. Germline trimming cut 6 bases from V and 4 bases from J; bases unmatched to any gene: 4. There are 13 residues in the CDR3. The CDR3 loop is CASRPQGGYGYTF. CDR3 bases: TGTGCCAGCAGACCACAGGGGGGCTATGGCTACACCTTC.

V gene TRBV27 combines with J gene TRBJ1-6, with a weak D call TRBD1 (5 bases). Germline assignment: CDR1 MNHEY and CDR2 SMNVEV (reference sequence). V lost 2 bases, J lost 7 bases, and 9 bases lay in between. The CDR3 is made up of 14 amino acids. For the CDR3, the DNA is TGTGCCAGCAGTTTAGACAGTTTGAATTCACCCCTCCACTTT. Translation: CASSLDSLNSPLHF.

The J gene is TRBJ2-6, the V gene TRBV5-4; 9 bases map to TRBD2. V lost 0 bases, J lost 4 bases, and 5 bases stayed unmatched. Per the germline V gene, CDR1 is SGHNT and CDR2 is YYREEE (reference sequence). This CDR3 has 17 amino acids. This CDR3 is CASSLGGRASGANVLTF. CDR3 in DNA: TGTGCCAGCAGCTTGGGCGGGAGGGCCTCCGGGGCCAACGTCCTGACTTTC.

The genes are TRBV5-6 and TRBJ2-5, with D tentatively TRBD1 (6 bases). Germline V gives CDR1 SGHDT, CDR2 YYEEEE. The germline V and J ends were trimmed by 5 bases and 5 bases, with 16 bases remaining between them. This CDR3 region has 14 residues. The CDR3 spells CASRLWAGEETQYF. DNA of the CDR3: TGTGCCAGCAGGTTGTGGGCAGGGGAGGAGACCCAGTACTTC. The full variable domain, with the rest looked up from reference TRBV5-6 and TRBJ2-5, is DAGVTQSPTHLIKTRGQQVTLRCSPKSGHDTVSWYQQALGQGPQFIFQYYEEEERQRGNFPDRFSGHQFPNYSSELNVNALLLGDSALYLCASRLWAGEETQYFGPGTRLLVL.

The chain is built from TRBV10-3 and TRBJ2-1; TRBD1 matches 9 bases. The trim removed 2 bases at V and 6 bases at J, leaving 11 bases unmatched. CDR1 ENHRY and CDR2 SYGVKD come from the germline V gene. The CDR3 contains 17 residues. The CDR3 reads CAISETLTGTGRNEQFF. Here the CDR3 DNA reads TGTGCCATCAGTGAGACTTTAACCGGGACAGGGCGCAATGAGCAGTTCTTC.

The chain joins TRBV28 to TRBJ2-2, with 9 bases lining up with TRBD2. The CDR3 contains 17 residues. Germline CDR1 and CDR2: MDHEN and SYDVKM. V shed 3 bases and J 3 bases; nucleotides not matched to a gene: 8. The CDR3 region is CASSFNRKREDTGELFF. The CDR3 DNA reads as TGTGCCAGCAGTTTTAACCGCAAGCGGGAGGACACCGGGGAGCTGTTTTTT.

V is TRBV30 and J is TRBJ1-5; TRBD1 is a possible D gene (5 bases). Trimming stripped 2 bases from V and 5 bases from J, with 10 bases between. There are 13 residues in the CDR3. Germline CDR1 and CDR2: GTSNPN and SVGIG (reference sequence). The CDR3 DNA sequence: TGTGCCTGGAGTCGGGGGACCGATCAGCCCCAGCATTTT. Translation gives CAWSRGTDQPQHF.